The rows below give T cell receptor beta chains drawn from one sample of a study of blood T cell repertoires in COVID-19. This table comes from immunoSEQ multiplex PCR, and its TCRdb copy is limited to in-frame clones, with some not included. Here the sample spans roughly 200,000 clones, roughly 89% being singletons. Material: PBMCs or T cells enriched from blood (not recorded which). These receptor sequences come from a woman aged 40 to 55 with acute COVID-19. CDR3s include the opening cysteine and the closing phenylalanine or tryptophan. Fields, in order: clone size, V gene, J gene, CDR3 protein. Only part of the rows carry a size: once, few, many, or a class if the clone is expanded.

-	TRBV3-1/TRBV3-2	TRBJ2-5	CASTSGGRQETQYF
-	TRBV7-6	TRBJ1-1	CASSQKQGGRFEAFF
-	TRBV2	TRBJ2-1	CASSPSMREQFF
-	TRBV7-8	TRBJ1-2	CASSLRTGYIGYTF
once	TRBV3-1/TRBV3-2	TRBJ2-1	CASSQDAGSSYNEQFF
-	TRBV4-2	TRBJ2-3	CASSPRALAGGPAADTQYF
-	TRBV10-3	TRBJ1-6	CAISADPVNSPLHF
-	TRBV21-1	TRBJ2-3	CASSNDRTSGSTDTQYF
-	TRBV7-2	TRBJ2-1	CASSSQDYTEQFF
-	TRBV9	TRBJ2-7	CASSDNRGREQYF
few	TRBV28	TRBJ1-4	CASRRDRGRANEKLFF
-	TRBV27	TRBJ2-7	CASKIKQGAGVYEQYF
-	TRBV18	TRBJ1-1	CASSPQQGATGGTEAFF
-	TRBV9	TRBJ1-1	CASSIQGSGTEAFF
-	TRBV18	TRBJ1-5	CASSQGQGEGQPQHF
-	TRBV27	TRBJ2-1	CASSPLAGEQFF
-	TRBV25-1	TRBJ2-3	CASRGIPDTQYF
-	TRBV27	TRBJ2-1	CASSPRGGGKTNEQFF
-	TRBV19	TRBJ2-4	CASSTVGTAKNIQYF
once	TRBV10-3	TRBJ2-7	CAIRPTGDSYEQYF
once	TRBV5-8	TRBJ2-5	CASSPGLARETQYF
-	TRBV6-5	TRBJ2-7	CASRPGQYYEQYF
-	TRBV27	TRBJ2-1	CASSLLTSGRESYNEQFF
-	TRBV3-1/TRBV3-2	TRBJ1-1	CASSQIWNTEAFF
-	TRBV6-1	TRBJ2-7	CASSDKVRRGIYEQYF
-	TRBV5-1	TRBJ2-7	CASSFSGGQGVYEQYF
-	TRBV28	TRBJ1-5	CASSRDRGWNQPQHF
-	TRBV6-6	TRBJ1-1	CASSPGVTEAFF
-	TRBV29-1	TRBJ2-1	CSVEQFSYNEQFF